One and the same sample provided the 25 T cell receptor beta chains below, sequenced in a study of Graves' ophthalmopathy and Graves' hyperthyroidism. RNA transcripts were the template, and TCR beta CDR3 regions were amplified from them. After a first-round RT-PCR with HTBI primers, a second-round multiplex PCR was run. TCRdb used MiXCR to reprocess the multiplex PCR reads, holding one entry per CDR3 protein. The sample has around 1.1 million distinct CDR3 sequences, 35% to 40% seen once. Sequenced material: peripheral blood or thyroid tissue (not recorded which). All receptors come from an adult man with Graves' hyperthyroidism.

The chain joins TRBV5-1 to TRBJ2-5; 8 nucleotides match TRBD1. The V segment lost 1 base and the J segment 5 bases; nucleotides outside the gene matches: 4. The CDR3 covers 14 residues. Germline loops: CDR1 SGHRS, CDR2 YFSETQ. The CDR3 is CASSLLQGDETQYF. In DNA, the CDR3 is TGCGCCAGCAGCTTGTTACAGGGGGACGAGACCCAGTACTTC.

In its sample, this clonotype was seen many times. The chain combines TRBV20-1 with TRBJ2-5; 7 bases are shared with TRBD2. Unmatched junction bases numbered 10, after V lost 5 bases and J lost 4 bases. The germline V gene encodes CDR1 DFQATT and CDR2 SNEGSKA (reference sequence). CDR3 length equals 14 residues. The CDR3 loop is CSAGTSEGRETQYF. The CDR3 nucleotides read TGCAGTGCTGGTACTAGCGAAGGAAGAGAGACCCAGTACTTC.

This chain connects TRBV10-3 to TRBJ2-7; D is tentatively TRBD1 or TRBD2 (5 bases each). From germline, CDR1 is ENHRY and CDR2 SYGVKD. This CDR3 comprises 13 residues. The V gene lost 10 bases and the J gene lost 5 bases, with 18 bases spanning the gap. The CDR3 region has the DNA TGTGCCAGCAGGGACCCGGCGAGCAACGAGCAGTACTTC. As protein: CASRDPASNEQYF.

The V and J genes are TRBV16 and TRBJ1-4; a possible D gene is TRBD1 (6 bases). The CDR3 loop spans 16 amino acids. V lost 4 bases and J lost 8, with 20 bases in between. Germline V gene data show CDR1 as KGHSY and CDR2 as FQNENV. The CDR3 coding sequence is TGTGCCAGCAGCCTTTCCTGGGGGGGGGCTGAAGAAAAACTGTTTTTT. Protein sequence: CASSLSWGGAEEKLFF.

This clonotype was seen many times. This chain connects TRBV11-2 to TRBJ2-7, with 9 bases aligning to TRBD1. Germline lookup yields CDR1 SGHAT and CDR2 FQNNGV. This CDR3 has 14 amino acids. Unmatched junction bases numbered 9, after V lost 5 bases and J lost 7 bases. The CDR3 DNA is TGTGCCAGCAGCCGCGGGACAGGGACGAGGGAGCAGTACTTC. Translating gives CASSRGTGTREQYF.

There are many counts of this clonotype. This chain connects TRBV7-8 to TRBJ1-1; D call uncertain. The germline V and J ends were trimmed by 5 bases and 6 bases, with 22 bases remaining between them. Germline V gene data show CDR1 as SGHVS and CDR2 as FQNEAQ. The CDR3 loop spans 16 amino acids. CDR3 nucleotides: TGTGCCAGCAGCAAAGCCCAGTCCCGGGGTCGCGCTGAAGCTTTCTTT. It translates to CASSKAQSRGRAEAFF.

This clonotype was observed many times. V and J are TRBV14 and TRBJ2-5; no clear D. This CDR3 spans 13 amino acids. From germline, CDR1 is SGHDN and CDR2 FVKESK. V lost 7 bases to trimming and J lost 5 bases, with 14 bases between them. In nucleotides, the CDR3 is TGTGCCAGCACCCGGATCCAAGGGGAGACCCAGTACTTC. Amino acids: CASTRIQGETQYF. The full variable domain, rest sourced from reference TRBV14 and TRBJ2-5, is EAGVTQFPSHSVIEKGQTVTLRCDPISGHDNLYWYRRVMGKEIKFLLHFVKESKQDESGMPNNRFLAERTGGTYSTLKVQPAELEDSGVYFCASTRIQGETQYFGPGTRLLVL.

The chain recombines TRBV28 with TRBJ2-7; TRBD1 aligns across 10 bases. Germline V gives CDR1 MDHEN, CDR2 SYDVKM. J lost 4 bases, V lost 10 bases, and 4 bases had no gene match. The CDR3 has 12 residues. The CDR3, as DNA: TGTGCCACGGGACAGGGGTCTTACGAGCAGTACTTC. Translated: CATGQGSYEQYF.

With respect to this clonotype: A much larger clone sits a single nucleotide away, making a read error possible. The V call is TRBV29-1, the J call TRBJ2-5; perhaps D is TRBD1 or TRBD2 (5 bases each). Looked up from germline, CDR1 is SQVTM and CDR2 is ANQGSEA. The length of the CDR3 is 14 residues. CDR3 sequence reads: CSGHGADFQETQCF. DNA for the CDR3: TGCAGCGGGCATGGGGCGGACTTTCAAGAGACCCAGTGCTTC.

This clonotype was detected many times. The chain combines TRBV7-3 with TRBJ2-5; 9 bases line up with TRBD1. Germline CDR1 and CDR2: SGHTA and FQGTGA. V lost 3 bases, J lost 4 bases, and 6 bases stayed unmatched. This CDR3 is built from 15 residues. CDR3 DNA: TGTGCCAGCAGCTTTACCGTGGGACAGGGAGAGACCCAGTACTTC. Amino acid sequence: CASSFTVGQGETQYF. Filled out from reference TRBV7-3 and TRBJ2-5, the complete variable domain reads GAGVSQTPSNKVTEKGKYVELRCDPISGHTALYWYRQSLGQGPEFLIYFQGTGAADDSGLPNDRFFAVRPEGSVSTLKIQRTERGDSAVYLCASSFTVGQGETQYFGPGTRLLVL.

This clonotype was counted ten times or more. This chain links TRBV20-1 with TRBJ1-1; tentative D call: TRBD1 (6 bases). The CDR3 loop spans 13 amino acids. V was pared by 8 bases and J by 5 bases, with 18 bases between. In germline, CDR1 is DFQATT, CDR2 SNEGSKA (reference sequence). The CDR3 loop reads CSSSTGSWTEAFF. The CDR3 DNA reads TGCAGTTCTTCAACAGGGAGTTGGACTGAAGCTTTCTTT.

This clonotype was seen more than once but under ten times. This rearrangement joins TRBV9 to TRBJ2-7; 8 nucleotides align to TRBD2. The CDR3 totals 18 residues. V shed 0 bases and J 2 bases; nucleotides not matched to a gene: 13. Germline CDR1 is SGDLS and CDR2 is YYNGEE. CDR3 protein: CASSVEGGAAGDTYEQYF. For the CDR3, the DNA is TGTGCCAGCAGCGTAGAGGGGGGGGCAGCGGGAGATACCTACGAGCAGTACTTC.

This clonotype was detected a few times. This chain uses TRBV27 with TRBJ1-1, with D possibly being TRBD1 (6 bases). V lost 7 bases and J lost 10, with 13 bases in between. Germline CDR1 is MNHEY and CDR2 is SMNVEV (reference sequence). The CDR3 consists of 11 residues. The CDR3 coding sequence is TGTGCCAGCACTGCAGGAGGGGGAGCTTTCTTT. Amino acid sequence: CASTAGGGAFF.

The gene calls are TRBV10-3 and TRBJ1-5; D remains unclear. The CDR3 consists of 15 residues. Germline loops: CDR1 ENHRY, CDR2 SYGVKD. The V gene lost 6 bases and the J gene lost 5 bases, with 17 bases spanning the gap. The CDR3 coding sequence is TGTGCCATCAGCGTTGAAGTTGAGAGGGATCAGCCCCAGCATTTT. Amino acids: CAISVEVERDQPQHF.

The chain combines TRBV19 with TRBJ1-2; D unresolved. V lost 3 bases and J 4 bases, leaving 6 bases between the germline ends. The CDR3 spans 12 residues. Looked up from germline, CDR1 is LNHDA and CDR2 is SQIVND (reference sequence). The DNA for the CDR3 is TGTGCCAGTAGTATCCGATCCTATGGCTACACCTTC. It codes for CASSIRSYGYTF.

The chain combines TRBV4-1 with TRBJ2-7; D not certain. CDR1 is MGHRA and CDR2 is YSYEKL in the germline V gene. V dropped 3 bases and J dropped 3 bases, with 12 bases sitting between them. This CDR3 contains 14 residues. The DNA for the CDR3 is TGCGCCAGCAGCCAGGCAATGATGATCTACGAGCAGTACTTC. Residues: CASSQAMMIYEQYF.

This clonotype was detected ten times or more. The CDR3 DNA sequence: TGTGCCAGCAGCGTAGGTATAAATAGGGGTGACGAGCAGTACTTC. It translates to CASSVGINRGDEQYF. The chain has TRBV9 and TRBJ2-7; a weak D match, TRBD1 (5 bases). CDR1 and CDR2 (germline): SGDLS, YYNGEE. This CDR3 has 15 amino acids. V dropped 0 bases and J dropped 5 bases, with 15 bases sitting between them.

This chain uses TRBV6-6 with TRBJ2-7; D uncertain. This CDR3 region has 14 residues. Germline CDR1 is MNHNY and CDR2 is SVGAGI (reference sequence). Trimming shortened V by 0 bases and J by 3 bases, and 9 bases separated the two germline ends. In nucleotides, the CDR3 is TGTGCCAGCAGTTACTCTGGCCCTTACTACGAGCAGTACTTC. The encoded protein is CASSYSGPYYEQYF.

This sequence joins TRBV10-2 and TRBJ2-5; 12 bases line up with TRBD2. Germline loops: CDR1 WSHSY, CDR2 SAAADI. V lost 6 bases to trimming and J lost 4 bases; unmatched junction nucleotides: 6. The CDR3 sequence is 15 residues long. The CDR3 DNA follows: TGCGCCAGCAGCGTGACTAGCGGGAGAACAGAGACCCAGTACTTC. It translates to CASSVTSGRTETQYF.

This clonotype was counted between two and nine times. A single base separates this from a much larger clone, so it may be a read error. The chain is built from TRBV10-3 and TRBJ1-6, with unresolved D. The germline V gene encodes CDR1 ENHRY and CDR2 SYGVKD. V shed 8 bases and J shed 5 bases, with 13 bases lying between them. This CDR3 has 14 amino acids. CDR3 residues: CAIGGRPHNSPLHF. In nucleotides, the CDR3 is TGTGCCATCGGTGGACGGCCACATAATTCACCCCTCCACTTT.

Turning to this clonotype: This may arise from a read error, as a much more abundant clone is one base away. This chain connects TRBV9 to TRBJ2-7; the match to TRBD2 covers 7 bases. J gave up 0 bases and V 0 bases, and 6 bases lay outside the gene matches. The germline V gene encodes CDR1 SGDLS and CDR2 YYNGEE. The CDR3 covers 16 residues. The CDR3 nucleotides are TGTGCCAGCAGCGTAGAAGCTAGCGGCAACTCCTACGAGCAGTACTTC. It yields the protein CASSVEASGNSYEQYF.

V usage is TRBV6-6 and J usage is TRBJ1-2; D is unresolved. The germline V gene encodes CDR1 MNHNY and CDR2 SVGAGI (reference sequence). There are 16 residues in the CDR3. The V end lost 6 bases, the J end lost 2 bases, and 19 bases lay between the germline ends. Here the CDR3 DNA reads TGTGCCAGCAGCTTATACGATCGGAGTACAAACTATGGCTACACCTTC. This encodes CASSLYDRSTNYGYTF.

This clonotype was seen ten or more times. The chain carries TRBV10-3 and TRBJ1-1, with a weak D call TRBD1 (5 bases). The germline V gene has CDR1 ENHRY and CDR2 SYGVKD. The CDR3 runs 16 residues. Trimming pared 2 bases from V and 6 bases from J, leaving 19 bases between. In DNA form, the CDR3 reads TGTGCCATCAGTGAGCACTTATCCCGGGACGGATCTGAAGCTTTCTTT. Translated: CAISEHLSRDGSEAFF.

The rearrangement joins TRBV28 to TRBJ2-5; possibly TRBD2 for D (5 bases). This CDR3 is 14 amino acids long. Trimming cost V 1 base and J 0 bases, with 6 bases left between them. Germline CDR1 and CDR2: MDHEN and SYDVKM. This chain's CDR3 is CASSLSDYQETQYF. The CDR3 DNA reads as TGTGCCAGCAGTTTATCGGACTACCAAGAGACCCAGTACTTC.

Many counts were recorded for this clonotype. The chain recombines TRBV20-1 with TRBJ2-7, with TRBD1 identical over 11 bases. Germline V gene sequence: CDR1 DFQATT, CDR2 SNEGSKA (reference sequence). V was pared by 4 bases and J by 4 bases, with 6 bases of the junction left unmatched. The CDR3 length is 14 residues. The CDR3 DNA follows: TGCAGTGCTAACCCGGGACAGGGGGGATACGAGCAGTACTTC. Translating it yields CSANPGQGGYEQYF.